Below, 2 T cell receptor beta chains from the same sample are listed, as sequenced in a study of regulatory T cells in long-lasting Graves disease. Arm-PCR with iRepertoire HTBI primers amplified the CDR3 regions for these TCR beta libraries. From the multiplex PCR reads, TCRdb called clonotypes with MiXCR, one entry per CDR3 protein. The sample has 500,000 to 800,000 distinct CDR3 sequences, about 32% seen once; the top ten hold roughly 46%. The time point denotes: persistent/refractory GD, antithyroid drugs over 5 years with positive TRAb. PBMC RNA was the source of the TCR library. This specimen was peripheral blood mononuclear cells (PBMCs), taken when the disease was refractory, from a patient treated with antithyroid drugs. These receptors were obtained from a female donor with Graves disease.

The chain recombines TRBV11-2 with TRBJ2-1; 9 positions match TRBD2. The J segment lost 4 bases and the V segment lost 4 bases, leaving 8 bases of the junction unmatched. Looked up from germline, CDR1 is SGHAT and CDR2 is FQNNGV. The CDR3 is 16 amino acids. The CDR3 nucleotides are TGTGCCAGCAGCTCGCGTCCGACTAGCGGATACAATGAGCAGTTCTTC. Amino acids: CASSSRPTSGYNEQFF.

The table lists this clonotype with a few counts. The chain joins TRBV12-3 or TRBV12-4 to TRBJ2-5; 9 bases are shared with TRBD1. With V trimmed by 6 bases and J by 5 bases, 7 bases remained unmatched. The CDR3 runs to 14 residues. CDR3 sequence reads: CASSPGTGSETQYF. CDR3 in DNA: TGTGCCAGCAGCCCCGGGACAGGGTCCGAGACCCAGTACTTC.